The 16 T cell receptor beta chains reported below all come from one sample, sequenced in a study of T cell responses to AZD1222 COVID-19 vaccine. The data were produced by immunoSEQ multiplex PCR, yet TCRdb's version contains in-frame clones alone and is incomplete. The sample records 100,000 or so clones, 85% to 95% being singletons. The sample in question was peripheral blood, obtained on day 0 of AZD1222 vaccination. The receptor set was obtained from an adult in good health.

This clone showed up just once. This chain uses TRBV19 with TRBJ1-1; a possible D gene is TRBD1 (5 bases). The CDR3 has 13 residues. CDR1 is LNHDA, CDR2 SQIVND, per germline (reference sequence). Trimming left V 7 bases short and J 4 bases short, with 13 bases between. The CDR3 DNA is TGTGCCAGTACCCCGAGGACATTCACTGAAGCTTTCTTT. It encodes CASTPRTFTEAFF.

The rearrangement uses TRBV7-3 and TRBJ2-7; D possibly uses TRBD1 or TRBD2 (5 bases each). V lost 5 bases and J lost 3, with 11 bases in between. Germline V lookup: CDR1 SGHTA, CDR2 FQGTGA. The length of the CDR3 is 13 residues. CDR3 bases: TGTGCCAGCAGCCCAGGGACGGGCTACGAGCAGTACTTC. This gives the protein CASSPGTGYEQYF.

This clone occurred once. The J gene is TRBJ2-7, the V gene TRBV10-3; 8 bases fit TRBD2. The germline V gene encodes CDR1 ENHRY and CDR2 SYGVKD. This CDR3 has 12 amino acids. Losses at the gene ends were 8 bases for V and 7 bases for J; bases not matched to a gene: 7. In nucleotides, the CDR3 is TGTGCCATCGGTGGACTAGCTCCTGAGCAGTACTTC. This encodes CAIGGLAPEQYF.

The chain carries TRBV27 and TRBJ2-7; a possible D gene is TRBD2 (6 bases). The germline V gene encodes CDR1 MNHEY and CDR2 SMNVEV (reference sequence). V lost 1 base, J lost 4 bases, and 11 bases lay in between. This CDR3 contains 14 residues. In DNA, the CDR3 is TGTGCCAGCAGTTTATATGGAGGGCCTTACGAGCAGTACTTC. The encoded protein is CASSLYGGPYEQYF.

The chain couples TRBV25-1 to TRBJ2-7, with TRBD1 matching over 9 bases. Germline assignment: CDR1 MGHDK and CDR2 SYGVNS. The CDR3 length is 12 residues. J gave up 6 bases and V 3 bases, and 0 bases lay outside the gene matches. The CDR3 region is CASSEDRGEQYF. CDR3 DNA sequence: TGTGCCAGCAGTGAGGACAGGGGCGAGCAGTACTTC.

The chain has TRBV27 and TRBJ2-7; TRBD1 aligns across 7 bases. The CDR3 loop spans 15 amino acids. The V gene's germline CDR1 is MNHEY and CDR2 SMNVEV (reference sequence). V trimming: 5 bases; J trimming: 3 bases; junction bases outside the gene matches: 10. The CDR3, as DNA: TGTGCCAGCAGTGACAGACAGGGTATCGGCTACGAGCAGTACTTC. It is translated as CASSDRQGIGYEQYF.

The chain combines TRBV2 with TRBJ2-1; 10 positions agree with TRBD1. V lost 7 bases, J lost 2 bases, and 5 bases stayed unmatched. The CDR3 totals 15 residues. In germline, CDR1 is SNHLY, CDR2 FYNNEI. The CDR3 loop reads CASTWDRGAYNEQFF. In DNA, the CDR3 is TGTGCCAGCACCTGGGACAGGGGAGCCTACAATGAGCAGTTCTTC.

This clone was observed once. The rearrangement uses TRBV29-1 and TRBJ2-5, with D perhaps matching TRBD1 or TRBD2 (5 bases each). CDR3 length equals 13 residues. Trimming removed 5 bases from V and 1 base from J, with 11 bases in between. The germline V gene has CDR1 SQVTM and CDR2 ANQGSEA. The CDR3 DNA reads as TGCAGCGTTACGACTGGGACCCAAGAGACCCAGTACTTC. Its protein is CSVTTGTQETQYF.

The chain combines TRBV24-1 with TRBJ1-2; 8 bases match TRBD1. Germline V CDR1 and CDR2: KGHDR, SFDVKD. This CDR3 region has 13 residues. Losses at the gene ends were 1 base for V and 8 bases for J; bases not matched to a gene: 2. CDR3 in amino acids: CATSDLGTGGYTF. The CDR3 nucleotides read TGTGCCACCAGTGATTTAGGGACAGGAGGCTACACCTTC.

The rearrangement joins TRBV10-3 to TRBJ2-3; D may be TRBD2 (6 bases). From germline, CDR1 is ENHRY and CDR2 SYGVKD. V lost 3 bases to trimming and J lost 2 bases, with 12 bases between them. The CDR3 runs to 15 residues. Here the CDR3 DNA reads TGTGCCATCAGTGATTTACGGGAGCTCACAGATACGCAGTATTTT. Translating gives CAISDLRELTDTQYF.

The genes are TRBV29-1 and TRBJ1-2; D not resolved. Between the trimmed V and J ends, which lost 8 bases and 8 bases, there was a span of 21 bases. The CDR3 is made up of 13 amino acids. The germline V gene encodes CDR1 SQVTM and CDR2 ANQGSEA. CDR3 sequence reads: CSLGRETERGYTF. The CDR3 DNA reads as TGCAGCCTAGGACGGGAGACGGAGAGAGGCTACACCTTC. The full variable domain, in which reference TRBV29-1 and TRBJ1-2 provide the parts outside the CDR3, is SAVISQKPSRDICQRGTSLTIQCQVDSQVTMMFWYRQQPGQSLTLIATANQGSEATYESGFVIDKFPISRPNLTFSTLTVSNMSPEDSSIYLCSLGRETERGYTFGSGTRLTVV.

The V call is TRBV18, the J call TRBJ1-1; D is possibly TRBD1 (5 bases). Germline CDR1 is KGHSH and CDR2 is LQKENI. The CDR3 consists of 15 residues. The V and J ends lost 1 base and 6 bases respectively, with 15 bases between them. CDR3: CASSPLGGVTSEAFF. Written as DNA, the CDR3 is TGTGCCAGCTCACCACTTGGAGGGGTTACGTCTGAAGCTTTCTTT.

The rearrangement uses TRBV2 and TRBJ1-1; the D gene is possibly TRBD1 (5 bases). Germline-derived CDR1 and CDR2 are SNHLY and FYNNEI. The CDR3 is 14 residues long. V shed 7 bases and J shed 5 bases, with 17 bases lying between them. CDR3 sequence reads: CASTGRGGRTEAFF. The DNA for the CDR3 is TGTGCCAGCACGGGCCGGGGCGGAAGAACTGAAGCTTTCTTT.

The V gene is TRBV19, the J gene TRBJ2-7; tentatively, D is TRBD1 (6 bases). CDR3 length equals 15 residues. V lost 1 base and J lost 3, with 13 bases in between. Germline V gene sequence: CDR1 LNHDA, CDR2 SQIVND (reference sequence). The CDR3 DNA sequence: TGTGCCAGTAGTATAGCCGTGGACAGCGGCTACGAGCAGTACTTC. Translated, it gives CASSIAVDSGYEQYF.

The chain joins TRBV19 to TRBJ2-5; perhaps D is TRBD1 or TRBD2 (5 bases each). Germline lookup yields CDR1 LNHDA and CDR2 SQIVND (reference sequence). Between the trimmed V and J ends, which lost 11 bases and 4 bases, there was a span of 17 bases. CDR3 length: 13 residues. CDR3 DNA: TGTGCCGTAGAACCGGGGCCTGGAGAGACCCAGTACTTC. Translation: CAVEPGPGETQYF.

This clone came up once. CDR3 sequence (DNA): TGTGCCAGCAGCTTAGAAGTGGTAGCAGTAGCAGGTGAGCAGTTCTTC. The encoded protein is CASSLEVVAVAGEQFF. This chain joins TRBV7-9 and TRBJ2-1; D is unclear. The CDR3 contains 16 residues. Per the germline V gene, CDR1 is SEHNR and CDR2 is FQNEAQ (reference sequence). The ends were cut back, 1 base at V and 9 bases at J, with 19 bases in the middle.